This record looks at one TCR beta chain sequence and its context. Its antigen is still unknown. V lost 5 bases, J lost 1 base, and 8 bases stayed unmatched. Germline lookup yields CDR1 SGHNT and CDR2 YENEEA. The CDR3 loop spans 16 amino acids. This entry comes from a study of cytotoxic CD8 clonotypes in ibrutinib-treated CLL. Overall study: Partial responses totalled about 25 and complete responses 2; after median approximately 62 months, approximately 15 remained remitted and approximately 12 progressed. Notes on the study in general: Public clonotypes, rarely seen, contracted or held steady on treatment. Collection times varied between progressing and sustained-remission patients.

Sequencing sought depths of 1 in 200,000 to 1 in 1 million T cells. Repertoires were generated with immunoSEQ multiplex PCR, while TCRdb's copy carries only in-frame clones and drops some. This table has 160,000 or so clones, over 65% appearing once. J is TRBJ1-3 and V is TRBV11-3; TRBD1 agrees at 7 bases. The TCR originated in a human donor with chronic lymphocytic leukemia. The sample consisted of PBMCs, taken after 12 months of ibrutinib treatment. CDR3 coding DNA: TGTGCCAGCAGCGGATCAGGGGGGATTTCTGGAAACACCATATATTTT. Residues: CASSGSGGISGNTIYF.